The 32 T cell receptor beta chains listed next were all sequenced from one sample in a study of vaccination and CD4 T cells after COVID-19. CD4+ T cells that had been cultured provided DNA sequenced with the Oncomine TCR Beta short-read assay. TCRdb reanalysed the PCR reads using MiXCR and keeps one entry per CDR3 protein. Seen here are about 11,000 distinct CDR3 sequences, roughly 67% observed once, and the top ten hold 11% to 15%. Treatment specified: approximately 9-day PBMC culture with coronavirus spike peptide pools or control peptides (ViraFEST assay). The antigens of these receptors remain unknown. The sequenced sample was CD4+ T cells from blood, cultured in vitro. The receptors stem from a human donor who had recovered from COVID-19.

The chain combines TRBV28 with TRBJ1-1; D ambiguous. The CDR3 length is 13 residues. The germline gives CDR1 MDHEN, CDR2 SYDVKM. With 8 bases removed from V and 1 base from J, the gap between germline ends came to 11 bases. In DNA form, the CDR3 reads TGTGCCAGCGAGGCCTCGGCGAACACTGAAGCTTTCTTT. Translating it yields CASEASANTEAFF.

This clonotype was seen a handful of times. V usage is TRBV19 and J usage is TRBJ1-2; 8 bases align to TRBD1. The germline CDR1 and CDR2 sequences are LNHDA and SQIVND (reference sequence). The CDR3 spans 13 residues. V was pared by 5 bases and J by 2 bases, with 1 base of the junction left unmatched. CDR3 amino acids: CASSWTGNYGYTF. The CDR3, as DNA: TGTGCCAGTAGTTGGACAGGGAACTATGGCTACACCTTC.

The sample holds one count of this clonotype. V gene TRBV6-1 combines with J gene TRBJ1-5; D perhaps matches TRBD1 (6 bases). The CDR3 is made up of 15 amino acids. The V end lost 6 bases, the J end lost 5 bases, and 17 bases lay between the germline ends. Looked up from germline, CDR1 is MNHNS and CDR2 is SASEGT. The CDR3 nucleotides read TGTGCCAGCAGGGCGGACAGAGGGGATTATCAGCCCCAGCATTTT. It codes for CASRADRGDYQPQHF.

The chain joins TRBV18 to TRBJ1-1, with a weak D call TRBD1 (6 bases). CDR3 length: 14 residues. With 6 bases removed from V and 3 bases from J, the gap between germline ends came to 14 bases. From germline, CDR1 is KGHSH and CDR2 LQKENI. The CDR3 spells CASSTKGGDTEAFF. The CDR3 DNA reads as TGTGCCAGCTCCACAAAGGGGGGGGACACTGAAGCTTTCTTT.

This chain uses TRBV2 with TRBJ2-1, with a weak D call TRBD1 (6 bases). Between the trimmed V and J ends, which lost 3 bases and 14 bases, there was a span of 20 bases. From germline, CDR1 is SNHLY and CDR2 FYNNEI. This CDR3 region has 14 residues. For the CDR3, the DNA is TGTGCCAGCAGTGATGCGGGCCTGGGGGCCACTAAGTTCTTC. The encoded protein is CASSDAGLGATKFF.

This clonotype was observed a few times. The chain carries TRBV20-1 and TRBJ1-1; no clear D gene. The CDR3 length is 13 residues. The germline CDR1 and CDR2 sequences are DFQATT and SNEGSKA (reference sequence). V gave up 0 bases and J gave up 7 bases, with 12 bases separating them. The DNA of the CDR3 is TGCAGTGCTAGAGACTCCTTACCAGTTGAAGCTTTCTTT. This encodes CSARDSLPVEAFF.

This clonotype was seen a few times. The J gene is TRBJ2-5, the V gene TRBV7-9; D gene unclear. Per the germline V gene, CDR1 is SEHNR and CDR2 is FQNEAQ (reference sequence). CDR3 size: 11 residues. V dropped 3 bases and J dropped 5 bases, with 4 bases sitting between them. The CDR3 reads CASSFGETQYF. The CDR3 DNA is TGTGCCAGCAGCTTCGGGGAGACCCAGTACTTC.

In this sample, this clonotype turned up once. CDR3 DNA sequence: TGTGCCAGTAGTACCGCAATGGGGGGCAATCAGCCCCAGCATTTT. Amino acids: CASSTAMGGNQPQHF. This chain joins TRBV19 and TRBJ1-5; a possible D gene is TRBD1 (5 bases). V lost 4 bases and J lost 2, with 12 bases in between. CDR1 and CDR2 (germline): LNHDA, SQIVND (reference sequence). The CDR3 is made up of 15 amino acids.

The gene calls are TRBV7-2 and TRBJ1-3; maybe TRBD1 (5 bases). The V and J ends lost 5 bases and 0 bases respectively, with 14 bases between them. The CDR3 length is 16 residues. Per germline, CDR1 SGHTA and CDR2 FQGNSA. The CDR3 DNA follows: TGTGCCAGCAGCACTTCCGGCGGGACCTCTGGAAACACCATATATTTT. Protein sequence: CASSTSGGTSGNTIYF.

In DNA form, the CDR3 reads TGCGCCAGCAGTTGGAGCAATCAGCCCCAGCATTTT. Its translation is CASSWSNQPQHF. The V gene is TRBV10-1, the J gene TRBJ1-5; D gene unclear. The CDR3 extends over 12 amino acids. Germline V gives CDR1 WNHNN, CDR2 SYGVQD (reference sequence). V dropped 5 bases and J dropped 1 base, with 3 bases sitting between them.

The chain carries TRBV6-2 or TRBV6-3 and TRBJ1-2; a weak D match, TRBD1 (5 bases). The CDR3 covers 15 residues. V was pared by 2 bases and J by 3 bases, with 13 bases between. Germline V gene lookup returns CDR1 MNHEY and CDR2 SVGEGT. The CDR3 sequence: CASSYPGTAHYGYTF. Written as DNA, the CDR3 is TGTGCCAGCAGTTACCCCGGGACGGCTCACTATGGCTACACCTTC.

The chain links TRBV7-2 to TRBJ2-2, with TRBD2 matching over 8 bases. Germline trimming cut 5 bases from V and 5 bases from J; bases unmatched to any gene: 7. CDR1 and CDR2 from the germline V gene are SGHTA and FQGNSA. This CDR3 has 15 amino acids. CDR3 DNA: TGTGCCAGCAGCCCAGGGACTAGTTGGACCGGGGAGCTGTTTTTT. It is translated as CASSPGTSWTGELFF.

On this clonotype itself: Germline is not matched at one junction end, which may reflect a read error. The chain uses TRBV7-6 and TRBJ2-5; 7 bases match TRBD1. In germline, CDR1 is SGHVS, CDR2 FNYEAQ. The CDR3 is made up of 13 amino acids. In DNA, the CDR3 is TGTGCTAGCAGCCCAAACAGGGGTGAGACCCAGTACTTC. Protein: CASSPNRGETQYF.

This clonotype turned up a few times. The V gene is TRBV6-5, the J gene TRBJ1-2, with D possibly being TRBD1 (5 bases). This CDR3 is built from 14 residues. Germline V gene data show CDR1 as MNHEY and CDR2 as SVGAGI. The V gene lost 4 bases and the J gene lost 2 bases, with 11 bases spanning the gap. The chain's CDR3 is CASSSVRANYGYTF. The CDR3 region has the DNA TGTGCCAGCAGTTCTGTCAGGGCAAACTATGGCTACACCTTC.

The gene calls are TRBV28 and TRBJ1-2; 7 nucleotides line up with TRBD1. The trim removed 6 bases at V and 3 bases at J, leaving 4 bases unmatched. CDR1 MDHEN and CDR2 SYDVKM come from the germline V gene. This CDR3 spans 13 amino acids. CDR3: CASSSGTDYGYTF. For the CDR3, the DNA is TGTGCCAGCAGCTCCGGGACAGACTATGGCTACACCTTC.

The chain links TRBV19 to TRBJ1-1, with TRBD1 identical over 9 bases. This CDR3 region has 16 residues. Germline V gene lookup returns CDR1 LNHDA and CDR2 SQIVND (reference sequence). V lost 4 bases, J lost 4 bases, and 10 bases stayed unmatched. The CDR3 DNA sequence: TGTGCCAGTAGTAACCGACAGGGGGTTTCGACCACTGAAGCTTTCTTT. Translation: CASSNRQGVSTTEAFF. Together with reference TRBV19 and TRBJ1-1, the CDR3 gives the full variable domain: DGGITQSPKYLFRKEGQNVTLSCEQNLNHDAMYWYRQDPGQGLRLIYYSQIVNDFQKGDIAEGYSVSREKKESFPLTVTSAQKNPTAFYLCASSNRQGVSTTEAFFGQGTRLTVV.

This chain links TRBV11-3 with TRBJ2-7; no reliable D call. Trimming removed 4 bases at V and 2 bases at J, with 9 bases between. Germline V gives CDR1 SGHNT, CDR2 YENEEA. The CDR3 spans 13 residues. The chain's CDR3 is CASSSERAYEQYF. CDR3 nucleotides: TGTGCCAGCAGCTCAGAGAGAGCCTACGAGCAGTACTTC.

The V call is TRBV20-1, the J call TRBJ2-3; 9 bases fit TRBD2. Germline lookup yields CDR1 DFQATT and CDR2 SNEGSKA (reference sequence). This CDR3 spans 13 amino acids. The ends lost 4 bases at V and 5 bases at J; junction bases unmatched: 4. CDR3 in amino acids: CSAIRGGGDTQYF. In nucleotides, the CDR3 is TGCAGTGCTATCCGCGGGGGGGGAGATACGCAGTATTTT.

This clonotype was observed a few times. The chain carries TRBV20-1 and TRBJ2-7, with D possibly matching TRBD1 (5 bases). Germline CDR1 and CDR2: DFQATT and SNEGSKA (reference sequence). CDR3 length equals 13 residues. Trimming removed 3 bases at V and 4 bases at J, with 13 bases between. CDR3 sequence reads: CSASSGQGYEQYF. The CDR3 DNA follows: TGCAGTGCTAGTTCCGGGCAGGGATACGAGCAGTACTTC.

The rearrangement uses TRBV21-1 and TRBJ1-2; TRBD1 was called by the table and not checked on the DNA. TRBV21-1 is classified as a pseudogene. The CDR3 is made up of 17 amino acids. The CDR3 sequence: CASSKRGAEGGNYGYTF. The CDR3 DNA is TGTGCCAGCAGCAAAAGGGGGGCTGAGGGGGGAAACTATGGCTACACCTTC.

The chain couples TRBV10-3 to TRBJ1-1, with D tentatively TRBD1 (5 bases). V lost 9 bases and J lost 1, with 12 bases in between. Per germline, CDR1 ENHRY and CDR2 SYGVKD. This CDR3 comprises 13 residues. The CDR3 nucleotides read TGTGCCATTCAGGGAATGCCGAACACTGAAGCTTTCTTT. Amino acids: CAIQGMPNTEAFF.

The chain links TRBV12-5 to TRBJ1-1; D not certain. CDR3 length equals 15 residues. With 6 bases removed from V and 4 bases from J, the gap between germline ends came to 18 bases. Germline values: CDR1 LGHNT, CDR2 FRNRAP. CDR3 bases: TGTGCTAGTGGCCTTGTTGTAGGGAGCGGCACTGAAGCTTTCTTT. Its translation is CASGLVVGSGTEAFF.

The chain links TRBV11-3 to TRBJ2-1; 12 bases are shared with TRBD1. The CDR3 is 17 residues long. J was trimmed by 2 bases and V by 5 bases; bases with no gene match: 7. The germline CDR1 and CDR2 sequences are SGHNT and YENEEA. CDR3 residues: CASSTGQGASTYNEQFF. CDR3 bases: TGTGCCAGCAGCACGGGACAGGGGGCGTCGACCTACAATGAGCAGTTCTTC.

This clonotype was seen more than once but under ten times. The chain is built from TRBV6-1 and TRBJ1-6, with D tentatively TRBD1 (6 bases). Germline CDR1 reads MNHNS; CDR2 reads SASEGT. This CDR3 is built from 17 residues. The ends were cut back, 6 bases at V and 3 bases at J, with 18 bases in the middle. The CDR3 here is CASSRNRENRYNSPLHF. For the CDR3, the DNA is TGTGCCAGCAGCCGGAACAGGGAAAACCGCTATAATTCACCCCTCCACTTT.

This sequence joins TRBV7-2 and TRBJ1-1; weak D call: TRBD1 (6 bases). Germline assignment: CDR1 SGHTA and CDR2 FQGNSA. Trimming cost V 1 base and J 4 bases, with 16 bases left between them. This CDR3 is built from 16 residues. The chain's CDR3 is CASSLGNRVFGTEAFF. The DNA of the CDR3 is TGTGCCAGCAGCTTAGGGAACAGGGTTTTTGGCACTGAAGCTTTCTTT.

The chain is built from TRBV20-1 and TRBJ2-4; D perhaps matches TRBD2 (6 bases). Looked up from germline, CDR1 is DFQATT and CDR2 is SNEGSKA (reference sequence). The CDR3 is 17 amino acids. Trimming stripped 0 bases from V and 7 bases from J, with 22 bases between. The CDR3 sequence is CSARDGLEGQIGNIQYF. As DNA, the CDR3 is TGCAGTGCTAGAGATGGTCTGGAGGGGCAGATTGGTAACATTCAGTACTTC.

CDR3 region: CASSLTGQGNSPLHF. CDR3 in DNA: TGTGCCAGCAGCTTAACGGGACAGGGGAATTCACCCCTCCACTTT. The chain combines TRBV7-9 with TRBJ1-6, with 10 bases matching TRBD1. Germline V gene data show CDR1 as SEHNR and CDR2 as FQNEAQ (reference sequence). The CDR3 runs 15 residues. V lost 2 bases to trimming and J lost 7 bases; unmatched junction nucleotides: 2.

The chain has TRBV19 and TRBJ1-4, with D perhaps matching TRBD1 (6 bases). In germline, CDR1 is LNHDA, CDR2 SQIVND (reference sequence). The CDR3 covers 13 residues. Trimming took 8 bases from V and 8 from J, leaving 15 bases between them. This CDR3 reads CASSDSALEKLFF. The CDR3 bases are TGTGCCAGTTCGGACAGCGCTTTAGAAAAACTGTTTTTT.

The gene calls are TRBV24-1 and TRBJ2-1, with 9 positions matching TRBD1. This CDR3 region has 17 residues. The germline V gene encodes CDR1 KGHDR and CDR2 SFDVKD. V lost 5 bases to trimming and J lost 5 bases; unmatched junction nucleotides: 12. CDR3 sequence (DNA): TGTGCCACCAGTGCCGGGACAGGGAACGTGAGGGACAATGAGCAGTTCTTC. Encoded protein: CATSAGTGNVRDNEQFF.

V gene TRBV28 combines with J gene TRBJ1-6; perhaps TRBD1 as D (6 bases). From germline, CDR1 is MDHEN and CDR2 SYDVKM. This CDR3 has 15 residues. V gave up 5 bases and J gave up 11 bases, with 19 bases separating them. The CDR3 DNA follows: TGTGCCAGCAGTCCCCGACAGGCGCTCAAGGCACCCCTCCACTTT. Protein product: CASSPRQALKAPLHF. Using reference TRBV28 and TRBJ1-6 for the parts outside the CDR3, the full variable domain is DVKVTQSSRYLVKRTGEKVFLECVQDMDHENMFWYRQDPGLGLRLIYFSYDVKMKEKGDIPEGYSVSREKKERFSLILESASTNQTSMYLCASSPRQALKAPLHFGNGTRLTVT.

The chain employs TRBV20-1 and TRBJ1-5; D is uncertain. Deletions cut 2 bases from V and 2 bases from J, with 4 bases between. The length of the CDR3 is 12 residues. Germline CDR1 reads DFQATT; CDR2 reads SNEGSKA (reference sequence). The CDR3 sequence: CSARRGNQPQHF. The CDR3 bases are TGCAGTGCTAGACGGGGCAATCAGCCCCAGCATTTT.

The chain combines TRBV7-2 with TRBJ1-2, with D possibly TRBD1 on 6 matching bases. Between the trimmed V and J ends, which lost 5 bases and 4 bases, there was a span of 17 bases. This CDR3 is 15 amino acids long. In germline, CDR1 is SGHTA, CDR2 FQGNSA. CDR3: CASSLTQGSLYGYTF. The CDR3 coding sequence is TGTGCCAGCAGCCTAACACAGGGCAGCCTCTATGGCTACACCTTC.